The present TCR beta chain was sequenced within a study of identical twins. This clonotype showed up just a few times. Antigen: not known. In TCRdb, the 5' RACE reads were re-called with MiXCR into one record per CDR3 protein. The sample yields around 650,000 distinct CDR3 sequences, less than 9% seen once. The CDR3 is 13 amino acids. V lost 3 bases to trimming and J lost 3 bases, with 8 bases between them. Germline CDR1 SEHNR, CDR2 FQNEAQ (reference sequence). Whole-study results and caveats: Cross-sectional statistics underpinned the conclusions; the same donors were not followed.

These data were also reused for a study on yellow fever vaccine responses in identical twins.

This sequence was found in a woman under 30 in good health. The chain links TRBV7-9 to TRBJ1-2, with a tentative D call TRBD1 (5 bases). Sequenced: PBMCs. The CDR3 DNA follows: TGTGCCAGCAGCTTCCTAGGGGACTATGGCTACACCTTC. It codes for CASSFLGDYGYTF.